The following is a T cell receptor beta chain sequence with its context. Its specificity is unknown. The record originates from a study of memory CD4+ T cells and cytomegalovirus serostatus. Overall study results and limits: CD4+ memory repertoires contained about 40% of the 164 reported CMV TCRbeta sequences.

Clones were sequenced by immunoSEQ multiplex PCR, and TCRdb holds only the in-frame ones, with some missing. The table has tens of thousands of clones, around 77% seen once. The V gene's germline CDR1 is SGHVS and CDR2 FNYEAQ. The ends were cut back, 4 bases at V and 8 bases at J, with 9 bases in the middle. This CDR3 has 13 amino acids. Single viable CD3+CD4+CD8-CD45RO+ cells were sorted as the memory CD4+ T cells. Source material: memory CD4+ T cells from blood. The chain is built from TRBV7-6 and TRBJ1-6; unclear D gene. The sequence derives from an adult in good health and CMV-seronegative. The DNA of the CDR3 is TGTGCCAGCAGCTCGGCGGACTATTCACCCCTCCACTTT. The encoded protein is CASSSADYSPLHF.